The present entry profiles one TCR beta chain with its context. No antigen is known for it. No per-base quality is available; no much larger clone lies one base away. The sample originates from a study of blood T cell repertoires in COVID-19 (dated by TCRdb to about 2020). General notes on the study: Samples from collaborators originated in the United States, Italy and Spain and spanned both the acute and convalescent phases of COVID-19. A de-identified subject ID, COVID-19 status, age in years and sex were almost always included in the sample metadata. Where available, HLA class I and class II types were taken from metadata supplied by the sample provider and were not determined by assay-based typing. Deeply sampled blood TCRbeta repertoires from subjects exposed to, actively infected with, or recovered from COVID-19 were included in the dataset. The prospective study material was composed of cDNA or gDNA derived from T cells, B-cell-depleted T cells, or PBMCs. Samples were obtained from the ongoing ImmuneRACE study (first 160 participants) and from over 1,000 subjects provided by 6 global collaborators. A freely available public database, intended as a resource for researchers studying the immune response to SARS-CoV-2, is where the repertoires were released.

What the work shows at the level of the full study, not this receptor alone: Clinical and demographic metadata were provided uncurated, with the amount varying by source and participant.

Enrolling through a virtual design, the prospective study's participants ranged in age from roughly 18 to 100 years and lived across roughly 24 United States geographic areas. Cohort assignment in the prospective study relied on participant-reported clinical history from a screening survey and a study questionnaire. Recovered participants in ImmuneRACE Cohort 3 were defined as having two consecutive negative NP/OP PCR tests, clearance from a healthcare professional, or resolution of symptoms. Each participant in the prospective study had whole blood, serum and a nasopharyngeal or oropharyngeal swab collected by mobile phlebotomists. Additional blood draws and questionnaires over a 2-month period could optionally be provided by prospective study participants. Before DNA extraction, blood samples from the prospective study were shipped at room temperature or frozen. From the cysteine through the phenylalanine, the CDR3 covers 14 amino acids. CDR3 DNA is the only sequence kept; it has 42 bases, read in frame from the first base. Per the germline V gene, KGHSH is the CDR1 and LQKENI is the CDR2. Trimming removed 3 bases from V and 8 bases from J, leaving 14 bases between the germline ends.

The immunoSEQ Assay, a bias-controlled multiplex PCR, was used to amplify TCRbeta CDR3 regions from genomic DNA. As for the original processing: The number of nucleated cells in each sample was estimated from the amplification of reference gene primers within the assay. To quantify the absolute abundance of each unique TCRbeta CDR3 rearrangement, sequence reads were collapsed and filtered. For each sample, productive Simpson clonality was calculated as the square root of Simpson's diversity index over productive rearrangements. The clones in this table, taken by TCRdb from immuneACCESS, are in-frame only. Not every clone is retained; where verified, under half of the shortfall comes from an unresolved V gene, and the cause of the rest is unknown. For V, J and clone size, that table is used; D and trimming come from the DNA. For this sample the table gives more than 250,000 clones, of which about 89% were detected only once. The top ten hold about 2.7% of the sample.

The chain was built from TRBV18 and TRBJ2-1, with TRBD1 perhaps the D gene, on 6 matching bases. The receptor comes from a young woman who had recovered from COVID-19. Sample: PBMCs or T cells enriched from blood (not recorded which). The CDR3: CASSPNLGADEQFF. The nucleotide sequence is TGTGCCAGCTCACCCAATTTGGGGGCAGATGAGCAGTTCTTC.